The sequence of this T cell receptor (beta chain) was determined in a study of blood T cell repertoires in COVID-19. For the study at large: Acute and convalescent COVID-19 specimens originated in the United States, Italy and Spain.

Study members were between about 18 and 100 years old and lived in about two dozen US regions. Participants reported their clinical history, and cohort assignment relied on those reports. TCRdb's copy holds only in-frame clones and misses some; the assay was immunoSEQ multiplex PCR. There are under 250,000 clones in the sample; 70% to 90% occur only once, and under 4.5% lies in the top ten. The CDR3 loop spans 13 amino acids. The V end lost 5 bases, the J end lost 2 bases, and 10 bases lay between the germline ends. The germline V gene encodes CDR1 SGHKS and CDR2 YYEKEE (reference sequence). This TCR derives from a young man with acute COVID-19. The chain combines TRBV5-5 with TRBJ1-2, with a tentative D call TRBD1 (6 bases). The sequenced sample was PBMCs or T cells enriched from blood (not recorded which). CDR3 amino acids: CASRWDMNYGYTF. CDR3 coding DNA: TGTGCCAGCAGATGGGACATGAACTATGGCTACACCTTC. Looking up the rest from reference TRBV5-5 and TRBJ1-2 gives the full variable domain: DAGVTQSPTHLIKTRGQQVTLRCSPISGHKSVSWYQQVLGQGPQFIFQYYEKEERGRGNFPDRFSARQFPNYSSELNVNALLLGDSALYLCASRWDMNYGYTFGSGTRLTVV.